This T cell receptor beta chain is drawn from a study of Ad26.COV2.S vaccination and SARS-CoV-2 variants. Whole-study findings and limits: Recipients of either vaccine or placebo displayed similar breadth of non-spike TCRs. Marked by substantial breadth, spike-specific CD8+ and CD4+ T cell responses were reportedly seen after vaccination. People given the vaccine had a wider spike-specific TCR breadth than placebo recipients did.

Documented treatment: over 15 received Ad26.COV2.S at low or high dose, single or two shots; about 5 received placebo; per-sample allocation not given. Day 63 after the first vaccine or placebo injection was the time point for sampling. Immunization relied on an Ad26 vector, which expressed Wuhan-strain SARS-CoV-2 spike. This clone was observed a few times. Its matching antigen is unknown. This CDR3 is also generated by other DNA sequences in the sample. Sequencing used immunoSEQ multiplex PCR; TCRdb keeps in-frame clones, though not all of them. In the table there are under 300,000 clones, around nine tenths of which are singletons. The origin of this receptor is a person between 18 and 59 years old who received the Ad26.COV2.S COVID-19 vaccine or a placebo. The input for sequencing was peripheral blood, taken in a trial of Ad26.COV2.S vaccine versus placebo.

CDR3 nucleotide sequence: TGTGCCAGCAGCTCGAGTTATGGCTACACCTTC. It yields the protein CASSSSYGYTF. The rearrangement joins TRBV3-1 (or the pseudogene TRBV3-2) to TRBJ1-2; D is unresolved. The CDR3 is made up of 11 amino acids. Trimming removed 5 bases at V and 5 bases at J, with 6 bases between. The V gene's germline CDR1 is LGHDT and CDR2 YNNKEL (reference sequence).